The 10 T cell receptor beta chains below all came from one sample that was sequenced in a study of blood T cell repertoires in COVID-19 (dated by TCRdb to 2018 to 2020). The library was built by means of the immunoSEQ multiplex PCR assay. Entries here come from immuneACCESS through TCRdb and include only in-frame sequences with V and J called. Some clones fail to appear in such tables; in the studies checked, an unresolved V gene covers under half of the shortfall, and the cause of the remainder is unknown. Present in this sample are 450,000 to 500,000 clones, approximately 83% of which were seen just once. The biggest ten clones account for approximately 3% of the sample. Input material: peripheral blood. These TCRs come from a human donor in a cohort sampled during active COVID-19.

This chain joins TRBV19 and TRBJ2-5, with a possible D match to TRBD1 (6 bases). The V end lost 9 bases, the J end lost 5 bases, and 19 bases lay between the germline ends. The CDR3 totals 14 residues. Germline V gene sequence: CDR1 LNHDA, CDR2 SQIVND (reference sequence). CDR3 sequence (DNA): TGTGCCAGCAGTTCACAGGGTAATGTGGAGACCCAGTACTTC. As protein: CASSSQGNVETQYF.

The rearrangement links TRBV5-8 to TRBJ1-4; 9 nucleotides agree with TRBD1. Germline CDR1 reads SGHTS; CDR2 reads YDEGEE. The V and J ends lost 4 bases and 4 bases, in that order; junction bases with no gene match: 5. The CDR3 contains 15 residues. CDR3 region: CASSPPGQGNEKLFF. CDR3 nucleotide sequence: TGTGCCAGCAGCCCGCCGGGACAGGGTAATGAAAAACTGTTTTTT.

This clone appeared a single time. This chain links TRBV19 with TRBJ1-2, with D maybe TRBD1 (5 bases). The CDR3 runs 14 residues. Trimming removed 7 bases at V and 6 bases at J, with 18 bases between. Per germline, CDR1 LNHDA and CDR2 SQIVND (reference sequence). The CDR3 loop is CASTQGPFFDGYTF. The CDR3 bases are TGTGCCAGTACTCAGGGCCCTTTCTTCGATGGCTACACCTTC.

The chain links TRBV18 to TRBJ1-4; D not certain. Germline V gene data show CDR1 as KGHSH and CDR2 as LQKENI. V was trimmed by 3 bases and J by 3 bases, leaving 11 bases between them. The CDR3 runs 15 residues. The CDR3 reads CASSPMRGANEKLFF. The CDR3 nucleotides read TGTGCCAGCTCACCCATGCGGGGAGCTAATGAAAAACTGTTTTTT. Supplemented by reference TRBV18 and TRBJ1-4, the full variable domain reads NAGVMQNPRHLVRRRGQEARLRCSPMKGHSHVYWYRQLPEEGLKFMVYLQKENIIDESGMPKERFSAEFPKEGPSILRIQQVVRGDSAAYFCASSPMRGANEKLFFGSGTQLSVL.

This clone occurred once. J is TRBJ2-1 and V is TRBV6-2 or TRBV6-3, with TRBD1 matching over 9 bases. Germline V gives CDR1 MNHEY, CDR2 SVGEGT. V gave up 5 bases and J gave up 2 bases; unmatched junction bases: 4. This CDR3 contains 15 residues. CDR3 sequence: CASSTWDRAYNEQFF. CDR3 in DNA: TGTGCCAGCAGTACCTGGGACAGGGCCTACAATGAGCAGTTCTTC.

The genes are TRBV5-4 and TRBJ2-2, with 9 bases fitting TRBD1. V dropped 4 bases and J dropped 0; count of bases not matched to a gene: 4. Germline V gene data show CDR1 as SGHNT and CDR2 as YYREEE (reference sequence). This CDR3 contains 16 residues. CDR3 region: CASSPRQGANTGELFF. CDR3 nucleotides: TGTGCCAGCAGCCCAAGACAGGGGGCGAACACCGGGGAGCTGTTTTTT.

V usage is TRBV6-4 and J usage is TRBJ2-2; maybe TRBD2 (5 bases). The CDR3 is 14 amino acids. Trimming removed 6 bases from V and 6 bases from J, with 14 bases in between. From germline, CDR1 is MRHNA and CDR2 SNTAGT. CDR3 sequence reads: CASSPREQSGELFF. Here the CDR3 DNA reads TGTGCCAGCAGCCCAAGGGAGCAATCCGGGGAGCTGTTTTTT.

In this sample, this clone turned up a few times. The chain has TRBV19 and TRBJ2-1, with 7 bases fitting TRBD1. Losses at the gene ends were 5 bases for V and 2 bases for J; bases not matched to a gene: 12. The V gene's germline CDR1 is LNHDA and CDR2 SQIVND (reference sequence). This CDR3 is built from 17 residues. CDR3 in DNA: TGTGCCAGTAGTCCCCCAGTGGAGACAGGGACCTACAATGAGCAGTTCTTC. The encoded protein is CASSPPVETGTYNEQFF.

Turning to this clone: The junction does not match germline at one end; this may be a read error. The chain recombines TRBV6-1 with TRBJ1-2, with D possibly matching TRBD1 (5 bases). Germline CDR1 reads MNHNS; CDR2 reads SASEGT. This CDR3 contains 13 residues. The DNA for the CDR3 is TGTGCCAGCAGTGAAGGTGACAGACGAAGCTTTCCCTTC. Protein sequence: CASSEGDRRSFPF.

The chain couples TRBV15 to TRBJ1-2; D not resolved. This CDR3 is built from 14 residues. The V end lost 0 bases, the J end lost 4 bases, and 9 bases lay between the germline ends. CDR1 is LNHNV and CDR2 is YYDKDF in the germline V gene (reference sequence). The CDR3 nucleotides read TGTGCCACCAGCAGAGATCGACTACCCTATGGCTACACCTTC. Translated: CATSRDRLPYGYTF.